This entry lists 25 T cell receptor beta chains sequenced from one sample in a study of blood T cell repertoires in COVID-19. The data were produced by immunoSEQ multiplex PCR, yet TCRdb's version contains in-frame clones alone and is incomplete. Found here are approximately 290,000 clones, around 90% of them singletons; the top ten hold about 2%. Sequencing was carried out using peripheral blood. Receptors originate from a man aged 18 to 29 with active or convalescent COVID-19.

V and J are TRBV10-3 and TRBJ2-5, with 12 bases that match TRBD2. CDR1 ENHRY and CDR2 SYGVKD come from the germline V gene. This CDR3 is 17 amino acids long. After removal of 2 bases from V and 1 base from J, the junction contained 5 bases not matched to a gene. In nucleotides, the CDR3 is TGTGCCATCAGTGAGCGGCTAGCGGGGGGGCCCCAAGAGACCCAGTACTTC. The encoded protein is CAISERLAGGPQETQYF.

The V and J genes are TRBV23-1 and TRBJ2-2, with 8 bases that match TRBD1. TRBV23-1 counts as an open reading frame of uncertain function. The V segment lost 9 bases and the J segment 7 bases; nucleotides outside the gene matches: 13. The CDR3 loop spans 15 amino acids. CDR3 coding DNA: TGCGCCAGAAAGTGGGGACAGGAATTCGGCGGGGAGCTGTTTTTT. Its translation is CARKWGQEFGGELFF.

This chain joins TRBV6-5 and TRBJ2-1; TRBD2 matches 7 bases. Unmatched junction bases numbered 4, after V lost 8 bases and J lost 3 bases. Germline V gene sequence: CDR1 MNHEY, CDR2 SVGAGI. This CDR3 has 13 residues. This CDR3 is CASRWGGYNEQFF. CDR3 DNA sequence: TGTGCCAGCCGGTGGGGGGGCTACAATGAGCAGTTCTTC.

In nucleotides, the CDR3 is TGTGCCAGCAGAGCACAGGGGCCTGAAGCTTTCTTT. Protein product: CASRAQGPEAFF. The chain links TRBV6-5 to TRBJ1-1, with TRBD1 matching 7 bases. The CDR3 totals 12 residues. The germline V gene has CDR1 MNHEY and CDR2 SVGAGI. The junction had 4 bases not matched to a gene; V was cut back by 6 bases and J by 6 bases.

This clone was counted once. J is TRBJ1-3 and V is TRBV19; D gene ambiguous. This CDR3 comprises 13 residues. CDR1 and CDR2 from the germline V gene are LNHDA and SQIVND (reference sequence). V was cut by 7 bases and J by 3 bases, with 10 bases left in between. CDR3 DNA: TGTGCCAGTATGCGGGGAGGTGGAAACACCATATATTTT. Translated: CASMRGGGNTIYF.

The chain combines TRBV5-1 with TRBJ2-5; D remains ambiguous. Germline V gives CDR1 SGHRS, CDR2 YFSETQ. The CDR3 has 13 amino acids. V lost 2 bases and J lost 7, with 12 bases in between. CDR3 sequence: CASSFGPMGTQYF. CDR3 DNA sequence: TGCGCCAGCAGCTTTGGGCCCATGGGGACCCAGTACTTC.

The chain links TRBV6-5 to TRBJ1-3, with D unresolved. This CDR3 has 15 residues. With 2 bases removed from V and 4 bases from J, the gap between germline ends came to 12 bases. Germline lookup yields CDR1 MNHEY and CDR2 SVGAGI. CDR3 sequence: CASSYGWRPGNTIYF. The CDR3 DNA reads TGTGCCAGCAGTTACGGGTGGAGGCCCGGAAACACCATATATTTT.

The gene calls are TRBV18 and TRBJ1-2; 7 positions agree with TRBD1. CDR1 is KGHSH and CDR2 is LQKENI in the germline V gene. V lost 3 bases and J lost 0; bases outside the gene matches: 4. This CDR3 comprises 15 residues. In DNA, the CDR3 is TGTGCCAGCTCACCGTGGACAGGAGCTAACTATGGCTACACCTTC. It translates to CASSPWTGANYGYTF. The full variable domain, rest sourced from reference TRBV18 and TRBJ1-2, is NAGVMQNPRHLVRRRGQEARLRCSPMKGHSHVYWYRQLPEEGLKFMVYLQKENIIDESGMPKERFSAEFPKEGPSILRIQQVVRGDSAAYFCASSPWTGANYGYTFGSGTRLTVV.

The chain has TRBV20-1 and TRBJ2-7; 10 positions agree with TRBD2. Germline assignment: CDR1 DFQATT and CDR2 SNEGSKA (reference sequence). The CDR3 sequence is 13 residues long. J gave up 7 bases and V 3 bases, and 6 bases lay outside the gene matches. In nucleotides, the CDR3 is TGCAGTGCTAGTGACCTAGCGGGGGTTGAGCAGTACTTC. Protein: CSASDLAGVEQYF.

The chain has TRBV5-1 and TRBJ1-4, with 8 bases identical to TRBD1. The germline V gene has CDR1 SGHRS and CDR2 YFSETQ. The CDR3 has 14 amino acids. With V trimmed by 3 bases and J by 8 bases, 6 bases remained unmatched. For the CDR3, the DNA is TGCGCCAGCAGCTCAGGGGGCGCATGGGAAAAACTGTTTTTT. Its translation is CASSSGGAWEKLFF. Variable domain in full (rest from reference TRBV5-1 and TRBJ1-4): KAGVTQTPRYLIKTRGQQVTLSCSPISGHRSVSWYQQTPGQGLQFLFEYFSETQRNKGNFPGRFSGRQFSNSRSEMNVSTLELGDSALYLCASSSGGAWEKLFFGSGTQLSVL.

The CDR3 here is CASSLGHDRDNSNQPQHF. For the CDR3, the DNA is TGTGCCAGCAGCTTAGGACATGACAGAGATAATAGCAATCAGCCCCAGCATTTT. The rearrangement links TRBV11-2 to TRBJ1-5; D is perhaps TRBD1 (5 bases). This CDR3 is 18 amino acids long. Germline V gene data show CDR1 as SGHAT and CDR2 as FQNNGV. Trimming cost V 1 base and J 0 bases, with 16 bases left between them.

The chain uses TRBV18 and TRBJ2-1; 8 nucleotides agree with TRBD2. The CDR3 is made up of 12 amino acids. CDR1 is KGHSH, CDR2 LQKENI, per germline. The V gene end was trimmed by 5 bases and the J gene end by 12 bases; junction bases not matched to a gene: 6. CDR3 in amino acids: CASSASGGAQFF. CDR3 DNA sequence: TGTGCCAGCTCAGCGAGCGGGGGTGCGCAGTTCTTC. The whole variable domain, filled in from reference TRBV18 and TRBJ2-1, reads NAGVMQNPRHLVRRRGQEARLRCSPMKGHSHVYWYRQLPEEGLKFMVYLQKENIIDESGMPKERFSAEFPKEGPSILRIQQVVRGDSAAYFCASSASGGAQFFGPGTRLTVL.

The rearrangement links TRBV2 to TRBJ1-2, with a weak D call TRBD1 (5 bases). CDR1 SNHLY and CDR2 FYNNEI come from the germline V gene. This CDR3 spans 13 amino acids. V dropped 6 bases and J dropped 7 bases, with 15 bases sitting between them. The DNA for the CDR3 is TGTGCCAGCAGCCAAGAATCAGGGTCTGGCTACACCTTC. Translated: CASSQESGSGYTF. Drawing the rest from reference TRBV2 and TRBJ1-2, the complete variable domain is EPEVTQTPSHQVTQMGQEVILRCVPISNHLYFYWYRQILGQKVEFLVSFYNNEISEKSEIFDDQFSVERPDGSNFTLKIRSTKLEDSAMYFCASSQESGSGYTFGSGTRLTVV.

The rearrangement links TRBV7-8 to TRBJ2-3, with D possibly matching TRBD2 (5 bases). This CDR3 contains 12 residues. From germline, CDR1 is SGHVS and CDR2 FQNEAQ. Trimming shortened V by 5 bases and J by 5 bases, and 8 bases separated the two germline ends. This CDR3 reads CASSPRGDTQYF. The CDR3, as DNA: TGTGCCAGCAGCCCACGGGGAGATACGCAGTATTTT.

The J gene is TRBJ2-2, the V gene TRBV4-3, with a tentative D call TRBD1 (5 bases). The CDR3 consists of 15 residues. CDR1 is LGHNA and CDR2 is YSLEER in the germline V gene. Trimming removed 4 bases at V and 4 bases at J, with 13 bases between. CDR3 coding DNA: TGCGCCAGCAGCCGAACTCCCCAGGGCACCGGGGAGCTGTTTTTT. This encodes CASSRTPQGTGELFF.

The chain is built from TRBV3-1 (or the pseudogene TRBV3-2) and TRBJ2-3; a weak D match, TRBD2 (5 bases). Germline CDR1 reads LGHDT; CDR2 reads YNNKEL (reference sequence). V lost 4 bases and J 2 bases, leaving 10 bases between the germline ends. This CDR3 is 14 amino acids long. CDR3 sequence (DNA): TGTGCCAGCAGCCGCGGACTTGTCACAGATACGCAGTATTTT. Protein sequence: CASSRGLVTDTQYF.

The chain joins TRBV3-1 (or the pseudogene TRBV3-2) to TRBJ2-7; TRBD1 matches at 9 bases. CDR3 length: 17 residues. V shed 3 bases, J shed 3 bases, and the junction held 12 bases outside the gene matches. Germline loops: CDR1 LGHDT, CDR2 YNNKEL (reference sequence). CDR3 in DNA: TGTGCCAGCAGCCACCCTTCGAGGACAGGGGAGCGCTACGAGCAGTACTTC. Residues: CASSHPSRTGERYEQYF.

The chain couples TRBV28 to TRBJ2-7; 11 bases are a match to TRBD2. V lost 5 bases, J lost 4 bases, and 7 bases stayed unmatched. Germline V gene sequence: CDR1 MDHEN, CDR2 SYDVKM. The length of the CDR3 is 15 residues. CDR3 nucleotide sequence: TGTGCCAGCAGTCCGGACTGGACTAGCGGGTACGAGCAGTACTTC. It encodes CASSPDWTSGYEQYF.

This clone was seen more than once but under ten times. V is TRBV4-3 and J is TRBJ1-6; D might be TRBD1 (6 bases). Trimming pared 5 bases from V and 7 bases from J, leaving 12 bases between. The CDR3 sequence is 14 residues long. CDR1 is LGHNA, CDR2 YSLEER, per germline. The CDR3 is CASSMRGTNSPLHF. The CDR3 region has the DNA TGCGCCAGCAGCATGAGGGGGACCAATTCACCCCTCCACTTT.

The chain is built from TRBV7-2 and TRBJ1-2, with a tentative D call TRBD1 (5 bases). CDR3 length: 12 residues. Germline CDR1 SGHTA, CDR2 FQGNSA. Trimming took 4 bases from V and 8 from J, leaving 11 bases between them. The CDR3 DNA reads TGTGCCAGCAGCTCGTCAGGGCAGGGCTACACCTTC. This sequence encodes CASSSSGQGYTF. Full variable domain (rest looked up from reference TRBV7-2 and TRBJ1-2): GAGVSQSPSNKVTEKGKDVELRCDPISGHTALYWYRQSLGQGLEFLIYFQGNSAPDKSGLPSDRFSAERTGGSVSTLTIQRTQQEDSAVYLCASSSSGQGYTFGSGTRLTVV.

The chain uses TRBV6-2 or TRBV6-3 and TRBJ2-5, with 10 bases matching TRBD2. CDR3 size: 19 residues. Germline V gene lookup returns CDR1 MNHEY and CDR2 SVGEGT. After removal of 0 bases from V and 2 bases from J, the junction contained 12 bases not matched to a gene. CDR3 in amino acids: CASSYSIISELAGQETQYF. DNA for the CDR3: TGTGCCAGCAGTTACTCGATTATTAGTGAACTAGCGGGACAAGAGACCCAGTACTTC.

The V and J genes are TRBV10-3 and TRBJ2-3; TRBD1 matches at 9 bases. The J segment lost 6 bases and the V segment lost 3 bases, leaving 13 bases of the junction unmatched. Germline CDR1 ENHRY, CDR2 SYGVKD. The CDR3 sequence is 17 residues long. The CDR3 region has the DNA TGTGCCATCAGTGACACCCGGGACAGGGTAAGATTGGATACGCAGTATTTT. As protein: CAISDTRDRVRLDTQYF.

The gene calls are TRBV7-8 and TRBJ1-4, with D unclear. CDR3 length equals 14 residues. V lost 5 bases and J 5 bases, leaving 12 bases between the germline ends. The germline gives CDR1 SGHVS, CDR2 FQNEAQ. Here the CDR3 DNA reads TGTGCCAGCAGCCCCCAGGCCAGAAATGAAAAACTGTTTTTT. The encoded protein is CASSPQARNEKLFF.

Written as DNA, the CDR3 is TGCGCCAGCAGCTGGGGACAGTGGGAGACCCAGTACTTC. This translates into CASSWGQWETQYF. The V and J genes are TRBV5-1 and TRBJ2-5; 7 bases are a match to TRBD1. The CDR3 is 13 residues long. J was trimmed by 5 bases and V by 3 bases; bases with no gene match: 4. Germline loops: CDR1 SGHRS, CDR2 YFSETQ.

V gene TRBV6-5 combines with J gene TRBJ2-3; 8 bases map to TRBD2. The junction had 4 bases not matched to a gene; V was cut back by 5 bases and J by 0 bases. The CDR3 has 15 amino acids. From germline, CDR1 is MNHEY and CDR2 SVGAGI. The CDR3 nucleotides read TGTGCCAGCAGTCGCGGGACTAGAAGCACAGATACGCAGTATTTT. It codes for CASSRGTRSTDTQYF.